The 5 T cell receptor beta chains presented below share a single source sample, sequenced in a study of beta chain features in type 1 diabetes (dated 2018 in TCRdb). To prepare the library, the immunoSEQ multiplex PCR assay was applied. All of the isolated RNA was reverse transcribed with the High Capacity cDNA Reverse Transcription Kit, so expressed TCRB transcripts were sequenced. TCRdb mirrors the immuneACCESS table, restricted to in-frame sequences. Some clones are absent from its copies; in checked studies, under half trace to an unresolved V gene, and the reason for the others is unknown. Here the sample has around 140,000 clones; approximately 9.8% occur a single time. The ten largest make up nearly 0.65% of the sample. The sample comprised central memory CD4+ T cells from blood. The source is a woman aged 40 to 50 in good health.

This clone was detected a few times. The rearrangement links TRBV18 to TRBJ2-5, with D possibly being TRBD2 (6 bases). In germline, CDR1 is KGHSH, CDR2 LQKENI. Trimming shortened V by 3 bases and J by 1 base, and 12 bases separated the two germline ends. CDR3 length: 15 amino acids. The chain's CDR3 is CASSPRRESQETQYF. In DNA form, the CDR3 reads TGTGCCAGCTCACCCCGACGGGAGAGCCAAGAGACCCAGTACTTC.

This chain uses TRBV5-1 with TRBJ1-2, with 7 bases matching TRBD1. V dropped 4 bases and J dropped 11; count of bases not matched to a gene: 11. Germline CDR1 reads SGHRS; CDR2 reads YFSETQ. The CDR3 has 13 amino acids. Written as DNA, the CDR3 is TGCGCCAGCAGCATGCCGGGACAGCAAGTTTACACCTTC. Protein: CASSMPGQQVYTF.

This clone was detected only a few times. This chain connects TRBV7-9 to TRBJ2-5; a weak D match, TRBD2 (6 bases). CDR1 and CDR2 (germline): SEHNR, FQNEAQ (reference sequence). This CDR3 is built from 16 residues. Trimming removed 5 bases from V and 5 bases from J, with 21 bases in between. The CDR3 DNA reads as TGTGCCAGCAGCACACCCACCGGGGGACGACGGGAGACCCAGTACTTC. As protein: CASSTPTGGRRETQYF.

The gene calls are TRBV7-2 and TRBJ2-2; D gene ambiguous. Trimming took off 5 bases at V and 1 base at J, with 11 bases between the two ends. The germline gives CDR1 SGHTA, CDR2 FQGNSA. The CDR3 spans 15 residues. The CDR3 DNA reads TGTGCCAGCAGCCGCTCGGTCCTGAACACCGGGGAGCTGTTTTTT. Amino acid sequence: CASSRSVLNTGELFF.

This clone was counted a few times. This rearrangement joins TRBV6-1 to TRBJ1-1, with D unresolved. Trimming removed 7 bases at V and 1 base at J, with 10 bases between. Germline assignment: CDR1 MNHNS and CDR2 SASEGT. The CDR3 covers 13 residues. The CDR3 loop is CASNLLANTEAFF. The CDR3 coding sequence is TGTGCCAGCAATTTACTTGCGAACACTGAAGCTTTCTTT.